Listed here are 26 T cell receptor beta chains from one sample, sequenced in a study of blood T cell repertoires in COVID-19. Libraries were prepared by immunoSEQ multiplex PCR; TCRdb keeps only in-frame clonotypes and omits some of them. There are about 150,000 clones in the sample; 80% to 90% occur only once, and more than 7.5% lies in the top ten. The sequenced material came from peripheral blood. All receptors derive from a woman aged 45-65 years with acute or convalescent COVID-19.

The chain employs TRBV2 and TRBJ2-7; D may be TRBD2 (5 bases). The CDR3 sequence is 15 residues long. The germline V gene has CDR1 SNHLY and CDR2 FYNNEI. V was pared by 4 bases and J by 6 bases, with 19 bases between. CDR3: CASSGPGFSSSEQYF. The CDR3, as DNA: TGTGCCAGCAGTGGCCCGGGGTTTTCTAGCTCCGAGCAGTACTTC.

This clone appeared a single time. This chain links TRBV5-8 with TRBJ2-6; 9 bases match TRBD1. Germline V gene lookup returns CDR1 SGHTS and CDR2 YDEGEE. Unmatched junction bases numbered 4, after V lost 4 bases and J lost 2 bases. The CDR3 is 16 amino acids. The CDR3 spells CASSLWTGAGANVLTF. DNA of the CDR3: TGTGCCAGCAGCCTCTGGACAGGGGCTGGGGCCAACGTCCTGACTTTC.

The rearrangement links TRBV5-6 to TRBJ1-2, with no clear D. The CDR3 is made up of 14 amino acids. Trimming took 5 bases from V and 1 from J, leaving 12 bases between them. Per germline, CDR1 SGHDT and CDR2 YYEEEE. The CDR3 DNA sequence: TGTGCCAGCAGTTCGGCAGGTTTTAACTATGGCTACACCTTC. It codes for CASSSAGFNYGYTF.

The chain employs TRBV7-9 and TRBJ2-7, with 9 nucleotides matching TRBD1. Germline CDR1 and CDR2: SEHNR and FQNEAQ (reference sequence). The CDR3 is 15 amino acids. The V and J ends lost 5 bases and 2 bases, in that order; junction bases with no gene match: 7. Here the CDR3 DNA reads TGTGCCAGCAGCCTTCGGACAGGGGAGACCTACGAGCAGTACTTC. It encodes CASSLRTGETYEQYF.

V usage is TRBV6-2 or TRBV6-3 and J usage is TRBJ2-3; perhaps TRBD2 as D (6 bases). Trimming pared 2 bases from V and 4 bases from J, leaving 13 bases between. Germline CDR1 MNHEY, CDR2 SVGEGT. CDR3 length equals 15 residues. The CDR3 DNA is TGTGCCAGCAGTTACGTCGGGGGTGGCGCAGATACGCAGTATTTT. It specifies CASSYVGGGADTQYF.

This rearrangement joins TRBV3-1 (or the pseudogene TRBV3-2) to TRBJ1-4, with 10 positions matching TRBD1. V lost 6 bases and J lost 8; bases outside the gene matches: 9. The CDR3 loop spans 15 amino acids. CDR1 is LGHDT and CDR2 is YNNKEL in the germline V gene (reference sequence). For the CDR3, the DNA is TGTGCCAGCAGTATCCGGGACAGGGGTTACGAAAAACTGTTTTTT. Its translation is CASSIRDRGYEKLFF.

The rearrangement links TRBV19 to TRBJ2-7; the D is unclear. The length of the CDR3 is 15 residues. Trimming took 5 bases from V and 2 from J, leaving 16 bases between them. Germline lookup yields CDR1 LNHDA and CDR2 SQIVND (reference sequence). CDR3 region: CASSPPSSPPYEQYF. CDR3 bases: TGTGCCAGTAGTCCACCCTCTAGTCCCCCCTACGAGCAGTACTTC.

V usage is TRBV6-2 or TRBV6-3 and J usage is TRBJ1-2; the D gene is possibly TRBD1 (5 bases). The V end lost 0 bases, the J end lost 8 bases, and 10 bases lay between the germline ends. CDR1 is MNHEY, CDR2 SVGEGT, per germline. This CDR3 region has 13 residues. As DNA, the CDR3 is TGTGCCAGCAGTTACTCGGGGGGACGGGGCTACACCTTC. This sequence encodes CASSYSGGRGYTF.

This clone showed up just a few times. The rearrangement joins TRBV5-1 to TRBJ2-3; tentatively, D is TRBD1 (6 bases). V gave up 3 bases and J gave up 0 bases, with 11 bases separating them. CDR3 length: 15 amino acids. Looked up from germline, CDR1 is SGHRS and CDR2 is YFSETQ. CDR3 region: CASSSMTGSTDTQYF. CDR3 sequence (DNA): TGCGCCAGCAGCTCGATGACAGGTAGCACAGATACGCAGTATTTT.

J is TRBJ2-5 and V is TRBV13, with 9 bases aligning to TRBD2. From germline, CDR1 is PRHDT and CDR2 FYEKMQ (reference sequence). After removal of 8 bases from V and 5 bases from J, the junction contained 6 bases not matched to a gene. The CDR3 spans 13 residues. The CDR3 DNA reads TGTGCCAGCCGTAGCGGGGGAGGGGAGACCCAGTACTTC. Translating it yields CASRSGGGETQYF.

The gene calls are TRBV19 and TRBJ2-7; D is perhaps TRBD2 (5 bases). CDR3 length equals 13 residues. CDR1 is LNHDA and CDR2 is SQIVND in the germline V gene (reference sequence). Trimming took 0 bases from V and 6 from J, leaving 9 bases between them. The CDR3 DNA follows: TGTGCCAGTAGTATAGATTGGGGAGCCGAGCAGTACTTC. Protein: CASSIDWGAEQYF.

The V gene is TRBV5-4, the J gene TRBJ1-1; 9 nucleotides align to TRBD1. With 4 bases clipped from V and 3 bases from J, the junction kept 7 bases outside the gene matches. Germline V gives CDR1 SGHNT, CDR2 YYREEE (reference sequence). This CDR3 has 15 residues. This CDR3 is CASSVHTGGYTEAFF. As DNA, the CDR3 is TGTGCCAGCAGCGTACATACAGGGGGCTACACTGAAGCTTTCTTT.

The V and J genes are TRBV6-5 and TRBJ1-1, with 9 positions matching TRBD1. Germline assignment: CDR1 MNHEY and CDR2 SVGAGI. V lost 0 bases and J lost 10; bases outside the gene matches: 9. The CDR3 is made up of 15 amino acids. This chain's CDR3 is CASSYSQTGGGGAFF. The CDR3 DNA reads as TGTGCCAGCAGTTACTCTCAAACAGGGGGCGGTGGAGCTTTCTTT.

The chain combines TRBV5-6 with TRBJ2-3; 10 positions match TRBD1. This CDR3 spans 15 amino acids. Trimming took 4 bases from V and 4 from J; bases not matched to a gene: 6. Germline CDR1 is SGHDT and CDR2 is YYEEEE. In nucleotides, the CDR3 is TGTGCCAGCAGCGCCGACAGGGGGCGGGCAGATACGCAGTATTTT. Residues: CASSADRGRADTQYF.

With respect to this clone: The sample holds other DNA sequences that translate to the same CDR3. This chain joins TRBV5-1 and TRBJ2-7; perhaps TRBD2 as D (6 bases). This CDR3 comprises 15 residues. Looked up from germline, CDR1 is SGHRS and CDR2 is YFSETQ. V was trimmed by 0 bases and J by 1 base, leaving 11 bases between them. The DNA of the CDR3 is TGCGCCAGCAGCTTGGAGGCAGGGAGGTCCTACGAGCAGTACTTC. It translates to CASSLEAGRSYEQYF.

This chain links TRBV6-6 with TRBJ1-5, with 8 nucleotides matching TRBD1. Per the germline V gene, CDR1 is MNHNY and CDR2 is SVGAGI (reference sequence). The ends lost 7 bases at V and 5 bases at J; junction bases unmatched: 7. There are 14 residues in the CDR3. In nucleotides, the CDR3 is TGTGCCAGCATTCGGACAGGGTTCGATCAGCCCCAGCATTTT. Protein product: CASIRTGFDQPQHF.

The chain combines TRBV3-1 (or the pseudogene TRBV3-2) with TRBJ2-7; D unclear. The V end was cut by 0 bases, the J end by 7 bases, with 13 bases between. This CDR3 comprises 14 residues. Germline assignment: CDR1 LGHDT and CDR2 YNNKEL (reference sequence). CDR3 amino acids: CASSQEPIIQEQYF. The CDR3 nucleotides are TGTGCCAGCAGCCAAGAGCCTATCATACAGGAGCAGTACTTC.

V usage is TRBV27 and J usage is TRBJ2-7; 7 nucleotides align to TRBD1. V shed 8 bases, J shed 3 bases, and the junction held 7 bases outside the gene matches. The CDR3 has 13 amino acids. The germline CDR1 and CDR2 sequences are MNHEY and SMNVEV (reference sequence). For the CDR3, the DNA is TGTGCCAGCTTTACGAGGGGGCTCTACGAGCAGTACTTC. It specifies CASFTRGLYEQYF.

The gene calls are TRBV4-1 and TRBJ1-6, with 8 bases identical to TRBD1. Germline values: CDR1 MGHRA, CDR2 YSYEKL. J lost 8 bases, V lost 4 bases, and 10 bases had no gene match. The CDR3 is 16 amino acids. CDR3 in amino acids: CASSPAAGGVYSPLHF. CDR3 DNA sequence: TGCGCCAGCAGCCCAGCTGCAGGGGGCGTTTATTCACCCCTCCACTTT.

The table lists this clone with a few counts. V gene TRBV25-1 combines with J gene TRBJ1-2, with 8 bases identical to TRBD1. V shed 1 base, J shed 8 bases, and the junction held 15 bases outside the gene matches. Germline loops: CDR1 MGHDK, CDR2 SYGVNS. The CDR3 runs to 17 residues. CDR3 nucleotides: TGTGCCAGCAGTGAATTTGGCACGGCAGGGGGCCTATCCGGCTACACCTTC. Translating gives CASSEFGTAGGLSGYTF.

The chain links TRBV10-3 to TRBJ2-1; TRBD2 agrees at 10 bases. V dropped 10 bases and J dropped 6; count of bases not matched to a gene: 6. CDR1 ENHRY and CDR2 SYGVKD come from the germline V gene. This CDR3 contains 13 residues. The CDR3 region is CATLAGARNEQFF. CDR3 sequence (DNA): TGTGCCACCCTAGCGGGGGCGCGCAATGAGCAGTTCTTC.

The CDR3 coding sequence is TGCAGCGTTGGGGGAGGAAATCAGCCCCAGCATTTT. It yields the protein CSVGGGNQPQHF. The rearrangement links TRBV29-1 to TRBJ1-5, with no clear D. The germline V gene encodes CDR1 SQVTM and CDR2 ANQGSEA. The CDR3 loop spans 12 amino acids. V was shortened by 4 bases and J by 4 bases, with 8 bases between the two germline ends. The variable domain in full, with the rest retrieved from reference TRBV29-1 and TRBJ1-5, is SAVISQKPSRDICQRGTSLTIQCQVDSQVTMMFWYRQQPGQSLTLIATANQGSEATYESGFVIDKFPISRPNLTFSTLTVSNMSPEDSSIYLCSVGGGNQPQHFGDGTRLSIL.

The J gene is TRBJ2-3, the V gene TRBV30; D gene unclear. V lost 0 bases and J 4 bases, leaving 5 bases between the germline ends. This CDR3 contains 12 residues. Per germline, CDR1 GTSNPN and CDR2 SVGIG (reference sequence). The CDR3 DNA sequence: TGTGCCTGGAGTGTTTCCGCAGATACGCAGTATTTT. Protein: CAWSVSADTQYF.

The rearrangement links TRBV4-3 to TRBJ2-7; D may be TRBD2 (6 bases). V shed 4 bases and J shed 6 bases, with 10 bases lying between them. In germline, CDR1 is LGHNA, CDR2 YSLEER. CDR3 length: 12 residues. The DNA of the CDR3 is TGCGCCAGCAGCCTCCAGGAGGGCGAGCAGTACTTC. Translation: CASSLQEGEQYF.

This clone turned up a few times. The chain recombines TRBV5-1 with TRBJ2-5, with unresolved D. This CDR3 spans 13 amino acids. V shed 7 bases and J shed 4 bases, with 14 bases lying between them. Germline CDR1 and CDR2: SGHRS and YFSETQ. The CDR3 loop is CASRARASETQYF. DNA for the CDR3: TGCGCCAGCCGCGCTCGCGCGTCAGAGACCCAGTACTTC.

The genes are TRBV6-4 and TRBJ1-3, with D possibly matching TRBD1 (6 bases). Germline V gene lookup returns CDR1 MRHNA and CDR2 SNTAGT. Trimming left V 5 bases short and J 0 bases short, with 14 bases between. The CDR3 spans 16 residues. The CDR3 sequence: CASSPGHRSSGNTIYF. The CDR3, as DNA: TGTGCCAGCAGTCCGGGACACCGGAGCTCTGGAAACACCATATATTTT.